A selection of T cell receptor beta chains follows, all from one sample in a study of T cells in Graves' hyperthyroidism and ophthalmopathy. TCRdb recomputed calls from the multiplex PCR reads with MiXCR, one row per CDR3 protein. The repertoire holds hundreds of thousands of distinct CDR3 sequences, with approximately 24% as singletons. The sample was blood. The receptors were gathered from a woman between 35 and 50 years old with Graves' ophthalmopathy. The CDR3 runs from the conserved cysteine through the conserved F or W. Each record gives: D gene, J gene, V gene, clone size, CDR3 DNA, CDR3 protein. D genes are given only for firm matches. Expanded clones are given a class, and other clones once, few, many or no size at all.

>NA|TRBJ2-7|TRBV25-1|many
TGTGCCAGCAGCAGGGAACTCGGCTCCTACGAGCAGTACTTC
CASSRELGSYEQYF
>NA|TRBJ1-5|TRBV12-3/TRBV12-4|many
TGTGCCAGCAGTTTCTCAGGCTCCCAAAATCAGCCCCAGCATTTT
CASSFSGSQNQPQHF
>TRBD1|TRBJ1-1|TRBV4-1|many
TGCGCCAGCAGCCAGGGGACAGGGACTAGTGAAGCTTTCTTT
CASSQGTGTSEAFF
>NA|TRBJ1-2|TRBV7-9|many
TGTGCCAGCAGCCGCCCCGAGACTCGTGGCTACACCTTC
CASSRPETRGYTF
>NA|TRBJ1-3|TRBV30|many
TGTGCCTCGCAGGAAGGGGCGCGCTCTGGAAACACCATATATTTT
CASQEGARSGNTIYF
>TRBD2|TRBJ2-5|TRBV29-1|NA
TGCAGCGTTGAACCGGGACTAGCGGGGGGGCCAGAGACCCAGTACTTC
CSVEPGLAGGPETQYF
>NA|TRBJ2-2|TRBV3-1|few
TGTGCCAGCAGGCCGGCTGCAATCGGGACCGGGGAGCTGTTTTTT
CASRPAAIGTGELFF
>NA|TRBJ2-7|TRBV28|many
TGTGCCAGCAGTCCCTCGTGGGGGGCGGCCTACGAGCAGTACTTC
CASSPSWGAAYEQYF
>NA|TRBJ2-2|TRBV11-2|NA
TGTGCCAGCAGCTTAGTAGGGTATGACACCGGGGAGCTGTTTTTT
CASSLVGYDTGELFF
>NA|TRBJ1-5|TRBV6-2/TRBV6-3|NA
TGTGCCAGCAGTTACGTCTTACAAAGGCCCCAGCATTTT
CASSYVLQRPQHF
>TRBD2|TRBJ2-7|TRBV6-1|NA
TGTGCCAGCAGTCCTTCTAGCGGGGCCAACGAGCAGTACTTC
CASSPSSGANEQYF
>NA|TRBJ2-7|TRBV20-1|many
TGCAGTGCTAGAGTGGGAGGAGGGTCCTACGAGCAGTACTTC
CSARVGGGSYEQYF
>TRBD1|TRBJ1-1|TRBV19|once
TGTGCCAGTACCATGGACAGGGGGACTACTGAAGCTTTCTTT
CASTMDRGTTEAFF
>NA|TRBJ2-1|TRBV2|NA
TGTGCCAGCATCCTAGCTTCTGGGAATGAGCAGTTCTTC
CASILASGNEQFF
>NA|TRBJ2-6|TRBV6-1|NA
TGTGCCAGCAGGAGGAACTCTGGGGCCAACGTCCTGACTTTC
CASRRNSGANVLTF
>TRBD1|TRBJ1-1|TRBV12-3/TRBV12-4|many
TGTGCCAGCAGTCCCGGACAGGGGGCGTTTGAAGCTTTCTTT
CASSPGQGAFEAFF
>NA|TRBJ1-1|TRBV28|many
TGTGCCAGCAGCCAAGCCTGGGGAAAAGCTTTCTTT
CASSQAWGKAFF
>TRBD1|TRBJ1-1|TRBV6-5|many
TGTGCCAGCAAAAGACCCCGACAGGGGATGAACACTGAAGCTTTCTTT
CASKRPRQGMNTEAFF
>TRBD1|TRBJ2-7|TRBV10-3|many
TGTGCCATCAGCTACGGACAGGGGGCCGGGGGCGAGCAGTACTTC
CAISYGQGAGGEQYF